What follows are 12 T cell receptor beta chains derived from one specimen sequenced in a study of human T cells and chemical hapten exposure. Time point specified: patch test 1, 2 weeks after DPC sensitization. Treatment reported: therapeutic diphenylcyclopropenone sensitization with weekly scalp DPC. TCRdb analysed the RACE reads with MiXCR anew, one entry per CDR3 protein. The table records approximately 400,000 distinct CDR3 sequences, roughly 4.8% of them present only once. Source: whole blood, taken in connection with sensitization to the hapten diphenylcyclopropenone (DPC). The source is a woman aged 45-65 years with alopecia areata. Some clones in this sample may be carry-over from other donors' samples.

The chain is built from TRBV28 and TRBJ1-5; D unresolved. This CDR3 comprises 14 residues. V was shortened by 2 bases and J by 4 bases, with 9 bases between the two germline ends. The germline V gene encodes CDR1 MDHEN and CDR2 SYDVKM. The CDR3 bases are TGTGCCAGCAGTTTACTCCAGGTGAATCAGCCCCAGCATTTT. This gives the protein CASSLLQVNQPQHF. The whole variable domain, remainder taken from reference TRBV28 and TRBJ1-5, is DVKVTQSSRYLVKRTGEKVFLECVQDMDHENMFWYRQDPGLGLRLIYFSYDVKMKEKGDIPEGYSVSREKKERFSLILESASTNQTSMYLCASSLLQVNQPQHFGDGTRLSIL.

This clonotype was seen at least ten times. The J gene is TRBJ1-5, the V gene TRBV6-2 or TRBV6-3; D is unresolved. Germline V gives CDR1 MNHEY, CDR2 SVGEGT. With 7 bases removed from V and 3 bases from J, the gap between germline ends came to 4 bases. This CDR3 comprises 11 residues. The CDR3 DNA is TGTGCCAGCAACTACAATCAGCCCCAGCATTTT. Translating gives CASNYNQPQHF.

This clonotype was seen repeatedly, ten times or more. The chain couples TRBV7-2 to TRBJ1-1; the D is unclear. Germline loops: CDR1 SGHTA, CDR2 FQGNSA. The CDR3 length is 15 residues. Trimming took off 6 bases at V and 1 base at J, with 15 bases between the two ends. The CDR3 reads CASSLYGVRNTEAFF. CDR3 DNA: TGTGCCAGCAGTCTTTACGGGGTTAGGAACACTGAAGCTTTCTTT.

This chain connects TRBV7-7 to TRBJ2-3; D unclear. The germline V and J ends were trimmed by 1 base and 1 base, with 9 bases remaining between them. CDR1 is SSHAT, CDR2 FNYEAQ, per germline (reference sequence). This CDR3 is built from 15 residues. The CDR3 DNA reads as TGTGCCAGCAGCTTAGGTCTTTCTGGCACAGATACGCAGTATTTT. Translated, it gives CASSLGLSGTDTQYF.

This chain uses TRBV9 with TRBJ2-5, with 10 positions matching TRBD2. Germline CDR1 and CDR2: SGDLS and YYNGEE. The V segment lost 2 bases and the J segment 5 bases; nucleotides outside the gene matches: 9. The CDR3 has 16 amino acids. CDR3 residues: CASSVPLASGSETQYF. The DNA of the CDR3 is TGTGCCAGCAGCGTCCCATTGGCTAGCGGGAGCGAGACCCAGTACTTC.

This clonotype has more than one count but fewer than ten. The chain has TRBV9 and TRBJ1-1; no definite D call. Per germline, CDR1 SGDLS and CDR2 YYNGEE. The CDR3 extends over 14 amino acids. Trimming removed 4 bases at V and 0 bases at J, with 10 bases between. The CDR3 is CASSPSSLNTEAFF. CDR3 nucleotides: TGTGCCAGCAGCCCCTCTTCCTTGAACACTGAAGCTTTCTTT. The full variable domain, with the rest looked up from reference TRBV9 and TRBJ1-1, is DSGVTQTPKHLITATGQRVTLRCSPRSGDLSVYWYQQSLDQGLQFLIQYYNGEERAKGNILERFSAQQFPDLHSELNLSSLELGDSALYFCASSPSSLNTEAFFGQGTRLTVV.

In this sample, this clonotype turned up a few times. V usage is TRBV7-2 and J usage is TRBJ2-7, with 8 bases that match TRBD2. The CDR3 has 15 amino acids. Germline V lookup: CDR1 SGHTA, CDR2 FQGNSA. V lost 8 bases and J lost 1; bases outside the gene matches: 10. The CDR3 sequence is CASRLAGGLSYEQYF. CDR3 bases: TGTGCCAGCCGTCTGGCGGGAGGCCTTTCCTACGAGCAGTACTTC.

This clonotype has a count of ten or more. V usage is TRBV18 and J usage is TRBJ1-1; D unclear. CDR3 length: 14 amino acids. V gave up 4 bases and J gave up 3 bases, with 12 bases separating them. CDR1 is KGHSH and CDR2 is LQKENI in the germline V gene. CDR3 loop: CASSRAGRDTEAFF. As DNA, the CDR3 is TGTGCCAGCTCACGGGCCGGTCGGGACACTGAAGCTTTCTTT.

This clonotype was counted at least ten times. This rearrangement joins TRBV7-2 to TRBJ2-1; 10 bases map to TRBD1. This CDR3 comprises 20 residues. Germline-derived CDR1 and CDR2 are SGHTA and FQGNSA. The trim removed 3 bases at V and 0 bases at J, leaving 14 bases unmatched. The CDR3 here is CASSLGDRGRSAPSYNEQFF. The CDR3, as DNA: TGTGCCAGCAGCTTGGGAGACAGGGGGCGAAGTGCGCCCTCCTACAATGAGCAGTTCTTC.

This clonotype was seen repeatedly, ten times or more. The chain is built from TRBV6-1 and TRBJ1-5; unclear D gene. Germline CDR1 MNHNS, CDR2 SASEGT. Trimming left V 2 bases short and J 1 base short, with 12 bases between. The CDR3 is made up of 16 amino acids. The CDR3 loop is CASSERPLGSNQPQHF. CDR3 DNA: TGTGCCAGCAGTGAACGTCCCCTAGGGAGCAATCAGCCCCAGCATTTT.

This clonotype was recorded at least ten times. V usage is TRBV27 and J usage is TRBJ2-2; 14 bases agree with TRBD2. Per the germline V gene, CDR1 is MNHEY and CDR2 is SMNVEV (reference sequence). The CDR3 contains 17 residues. V shed 0 bases and J 7 bases; nucleotides not matched to a gene: 4. The CDR3 sequence is CASSLSTSGRAGGELFF. The CDR3 DNA is TGTGCCAGCAGTTTATCGACTAGCGGGAGGGCCGGCGGGGAGCTGTTTTTT.

This clonotype turned up a few times. This rearrangement joins TRBV7-9 to TRBJ1-1, with a possible D match to TRBD1 (5 bases). Trimming removed 5 bases from V and 6 bases from J, with 16 bases in between. Germline CDR1 reads SEHNR; CDR2 reads FQNEAQ (reference sequence). The CDR3 consists of 14 residues. Written as DNA, the CDR3 is TGTGCCAGCAGCCCAGTAGTGTCGGGGGCTGAAGCTTTCTTT. It yields the protein CASSPVVSGAEAFF.